The 14 T cell receptor beta chains listed next were all sequenced from one sample in a study of T-cell reconstitution after alpha-beta-depleted transplantation in children. Unique molecular identifiers were incorporated during preparation of the TCRbeta library. TCRdb passed the PCR reads through MiXCR, listing each CDR3 protein once. The sample carries roughly 240,000 distinct CDR3 sequences, under 9.5% recorded once. The material was PBMCs, mostly from graft donor cells, obtained 180 days after TCRalphabeta/CD19-depleted stem cell transplant. The receptor set was obtained from a male patient younger than 18 who had a stem cell transplant for acute lymphoblastic leukemia, so the T cells may come from the graft donor.

The table lists this clonotype with many counts. At one of its ends the junction is not consistent with the germline gene, which may arise from a read error. The chain links TRBV29-1 to TRBJ2-5; D remains unclear. The CDR3 runs 12 residues. CDR1 and CDR2 from the germline V gene are SQVTM and ANQGSEA. The CDR3 sequence: CSALYGDGSPNF. The CDR3 coding sequence is TGCAGCGCACTATATGGAGATGGCAGCCCGAACTTC.

About this clonotype itself: Possible read error: a much larger clone is one base away. The conserved final phenylalanine or tryptophan is absent from the CDR3, which likely points to a read error. The gene calls are TRBV7-9 and TRBJ2-7, with D possibly TRBD2 on 5 matching bases. The germline V gene encodes CDR1 SEHNR and CDR2 FQNEAQ (reference sequence). Deletions cut 5 bases from V and 2 bases from J, with 10 bases between. CDR3 size: 13 residues. CDR3 amino acids: CASSLPGTYEQYL. For the CDR3, the DNA is TGTGCCAGCAGCCTACCCGGGACCTACGAGCAGTACCTC.

In this sample, this clonotype turned up many times. The chain carries TRBV20-1 and TRBJ2-6; D is ambiguous. The CDR3 length is 13 residues. Germline V gene lookup returns CDR1 DFQATT and CDR2 SNEGSKA (reference sequence). V was clipped by 1 base and J by 3 bases, with 4 bases between them. CDR3 DNA: TGCAGTGCTAGAGGGGTTGGGGCCAACGTCCTGACTTTC. Its protein product is CSARGVGANVLTF.

This clonotype was counted many times. The chain uses TRBV4-1 and TRBJ1-1, with 8 bases lining up with TRBD1. In germline, CDR1 is MGHRA, CDR2 YSYEKL. After removal of 4 bases from V and 4 bases from J, the junction contained 2 bases not matched to a gene. The CDR3 length is 13 residues. Here the CDR3 DNA reads TGCGCCAGCAGCCGGACAGGGTCCACTGAAGCTTTCTTT. Translation: CASSRTGSTEAFF.

This clonotype was counted ten times or more. The chain recombines TRBV20-1 with TRBJ2-3; 9 bases are shared with TRBD2. The CDR3 has 16 amino acids. Germline-derived CDR1 and CDR2 are DFQATT and SNEGSKA (reference sequence). Germline trimming cut 6 bases from V and 0 bases from J; bases unmatched to any gene: 10. The CDR3 protein is CSAGISGRFSTDTQYF. The DNA of the CDR3 is TGCAGTGCCGGAATTAGCGGGAGATTTAGCACAGATACGCAGTATTTT.

This clonotype appeared many times. The V gene is TRBV12-3 or TRBV12-4, the J gene TRBJ2-7; perhaps TRBD1 as D (5 bases). This CDR3 comprises 14 residues. Trimming took 5 bases from V and 6 from J, leaving 17 bases between them. The CDR3 DNA follows: TGTGCCAGCAGTCCAGGGTGGCTGCGGAGCGAGCAGTACTTC. It translates to CASSPGWLRSEQYF.

The sample holds many counts of this clonotype. V and J are TRBV5-1 and TRBJ2-1; D possibly corresponds to TRBD1 (5 bases). This CDR3 comprises 16 residues. Between the trimmed V and J ends, which lost 4 bases and 2 bases, there was a span of 16 bases. Germline V gives CDR1 SGHRS, CDR2 YFSETQ. The CDR3 DNA reads TGCGCCAGCAGCGGGTGGGGCCAGAAACCCTACAATGAGCAGTTCTTC. This encodes CASSGWGQKPYNEQFF. Variable domain in full (rest from reference TRBV5-1 and TRBJ2-1): KAGVTQTPRYLIKTRGQQVTLSCSPISGHRSVSWYQQTPGQGLQFLFEYFSETQRNKGNFPGRFSGRQFSNSRSEMNVSTLELGDSALYLCASSGWGQKPYNEQFFGPGTRLTVL.

The V call is TRBV4-2, the J call TRBJ1-6, with a weak D call TRBD1 (5 bases). Germline loops: CDR1 LGHNA, CDR2 YNFKEQ. Trimming cost V 4 bases and J 10 bases, with 17 bases left between them. The CDR3 spans 15 residues. In DNA form, the CDR3 reads TGTGCCAGCAGCCCCCGGGCAGGGAGGGACTCACCCCTCCACTTT. This translates into CASSPRAGRDSPLHF.

This clonotype was recorded at least ten times. The chain uses TRBV9 and TRBJ1-2; maybe TRBD1 (5 bases). The CDR3 spans 14 residues. Trimming removed 0 bases from V and 0 bases from J, with 6 bases in between. Germline values: CDR1 SGDLS, CDR2 YYNGEE. CDR3 bases: TGTGCCAGCAGCGTAGAAGGGGCTAACTATGGCTACACCTTC. This gives the protein CASSVEGANYGYTF.

Ten or more counts support this clonotype. The chain carries TRBV13 and TRBJ1-2; 7 bases are a match to TRBD1. Germline loops: CDR1 PRHDT, CDR2 FYEKMQ (reference sequence). Trimming removed 5 bases from V and 8 bases from J; junction bases left unmatched: 5. The CDR3 is 12 amino acids. CDR3 loop: CASSPTGRGYTF. The CDR3, as DNA: TGTGCCAGCAGCCCGACAGGGAGAGGCTACACCTTC. The full variable domain, rest sourced from reference TRBV13 and TRBJ1-2, is AAGVIQSPRHLIKEKRETATLKCYPIPRHDTVYWYQQGPGQDPQFLISFYEKMQSDKGSIPDRFSAQQFSDYHSELNMSSLELGDSALYFCASSPTGRGYTFGSGTRLTVV.

This clonotype was recorded at least ten times. Germline is not matched at one junction end, which may reflect a read error. The chain has TRBV11-2 and TRBJ1-2; no clear D. The germline CDR1 and CDR2 sequences are SGHAT and FQNNGV. The CDR3 has 10 residues. CDR3 DNA sequence: TGTGCCAGCAGCCATACGGTGTTGGTGTTC. It translates to CASSHTVLVF.

The chain has TRBV15 and TRBJ2-1, with 7 nucleotides matching TRBD2. CDR1 is LNHNV, CDR2 YYDKDF, per germline (reference sequence). The CDR3 contains 14 residues. V shed 3 bases, J shed 5 bases, and the junction held 4 bases outside the gene matches. CDR3 nucleotide sequence: TGTGCCACCAGCAGGGGCCTAGCGGACAATGAGCAGTTCTTC. Translating it yields CATSRGLADNEQFF.

This clonotype was counted at least ten times. CDR3 nucleotide sequence: TGTGCCAGCGTACTCTGGTCCACCACTGGGGCCAACGTCCTGACTTTC. Protein: CASVLWSTTGANVLTF. V gene TRBV7-2 combines with J gene TRBJ2-6; no clear D gene. Germline V gene lookup returns CDR1 SGHTA and CDR2 FQGNSA. CDR3 length: 16 amino acids. V gave up 8 bases and J gave up 2 bases, with 16 bases separating them.

A note on this clonotype: One base away lies a much larger clone, so this may be a sequencing read error. The J gene is TRBJ2-2, the V gene TRBV2, with D perhaps matching TRBD1 (5 bases). The germline V gene has CDR1 SNHLY and CDR2 FYNNEI. The CDR3 totals 15 residues. The germline V and J ends were trimmed by 3 bases and 9 bases, with 17 bases remaining between them. The CDR3 reads CASSEGRAATWELFF. In DNA form, the CDR3 reads TGTGCCAGCAGTGAGGGCAGGGCTGCGACCTGGGAGCTGTTTTTT.